One and the same sample provided the 11 T cell receptor beta chains below, sequenced in a study of cytomegalovirus exposure and HLA in healthy donors. With 60 Vbeta and 13 Jbeta primers, the PCR was carried out. TCRdb keeps only in-frame clones here, not all; method: immunoSEQ multiplex PCR. The sample holds fewer than 200,000 clones, approximately 80% seen once. The material sequenced was PBMCs. All receptors come from a woman in her late teens or twenties in good health and CMV-seronegative.

The table lists this clone with a few counts. V and J are TRBV28 and TRBJ1-1; D is undetermined. CDR1 is MDHEN and CDR2 is SYDVKM in the germline V gene. V dropped 7 bases and J dropped 2 bases, with 8 bases sitting between them. The CDR3 spans 12 residues. The CDR3 DNA follows: TGTGCCAGCATCTCCACTAACACTGAAGCTTTCTTT. Translating gives CASISTNTEAFF.

This rearrangement joins TRBV27 to TRBJ2-5; 11 bases are a match to TRBD2. The CDR3 runs to 18 residues. V trimming: 3 bases; J trimming: 1 base; junction bases outside the gene matches: 10. CDR1 is MNHEY and CDR2 is SMNVEV in the germline V gene (reference sequence). CDR3 bases: TGTGCCAGCAGTTTCTCCCCGCCGGGACTAGCGGTCCAAGAGACCCAGTACTTC. Translation gives CASSFSPPGLAVQETQYF.

This clone was counted only a few times. The chain recombines TRBV7-6 with TRBJ1-2; D perhaps matches TRBD1 (5 bases). Trimming stripped 5 bases from V and 2 bases from J, with 12 bases between. This CDR3 spans 14 amino acids. The V gene's germline CDR1 is SGHVS and CDR2 FNYEAQ. CDR3 coding DNA: TGTGCCAGCAGCCCTGACAGAAACAACTATGGCTACACCTTC. This encodes CASSPDRNNYGYTF.

V and J are TRBV25-1 and TRBJ1-5; possibly TRBD1 for D (5 bases). The germline V gene encodes CDR1 MGHDK and CDR2 SYGVNS. This CDR3 comprises 15 residues. The germline V and J ends were trimmed by 2 bases and 3 bases, with 11 bases remaining between them. CDR3 sequence: CASSEPGMFNQPQHF. For the CDR3, the DNA is TGTGCCAGCAGTGAACCAGGGATGTTCAATCAGCCCCAGCATTTT. Variable domain in full (rest from reference TRBV25-1 and TRBJ1-5): EADIYQTPRYLVIGTGKKITLECSQTMGHDKMYWYQQDPGMELHLIHYSYGVNSTEKGDLSSESTVSRIRTEHFPLTLESARPSHTSQYLCASSEPGMFNQPQHFGDGTRLSIL.

This clone was found once. The V gene is TRBV29-1, the J gene TRBJ1-1; D is ambiguous. Germline CDR1 and CDR2: SQVTM and ANQGSEA. The CDR3 contains 11 residues. V lost 7 bases, J lost 7 bases, and 13 bases lay in between. CDR3 sequence: CSADTSYEAFF. For the CDR3, the DNA is TGCAGCGCCGACACTAGTTATGAAGCTTTCTTT.

The V and J genes are TRBV11-2 and TRBJ2-6, with D perhaps matching TRBD2 (7 bases). V was trimmed by 4 bases and J by 1 base, leaving 17 bases between them. Germline loops: CDR1 SGHAT, CDR2 FQNNGV. The CDR3 length is 18 residues. CDR3 nucleotide sequence: TGTGCCAGCAGCTCCCCCCGGGGGGCGGGGTCTGGGGCCAACGTCCTGACTTTC. It encodes CASSSPRGAGSGANVLTF.

The genes are TRBV28 and TRBJ2-1; D perhaps matches TRBD2 (6 bases). The CDR3 runs 17 residues. Germline values: CDR1 MDHEN, CDR2 SYDVKM. V was pared by 8 bases and J by 2 bases, with 22 bases between. CDR3 coding DNA: TGTGCCAGCGAACCACGGGGGTCGGGCCTCCCCTACAATGAGCAGTTCTTC. Translating gives CASEPRGSGLPYNEQFF.

The V gene is TRBV10-2, the J gene TRBJ2-5; possibly TRBD1 for D (6 bases). With the DNA end fitting TRBJ2-7 better, the J assignment may be wrong. Germline values: CDR1 WSHSY, CDR2 SAAADI. CDR3 size: 15 residues. The CDR3 DNA reads as TGCGCCAGCAGTTCAGGGGACCCCCCCGGGTACGAGCAGTACTTC. Amino acids: CASSSGDPPGYEQYF.

This clone was recorded only once. The J gene is TRBJ1-2, the V gene TRBV5-4, with 7 bases lining up with TRBD1. Germline values: CDR1 SGHNT, CDR2 YYREEE (reference sequence). CDR3 length: 14 amino acids. V was clipped by 5 bases and J by 8 bases; unmatched bases: 12. This chain's CDR3 is CASSSRGPIGGYTF. In DNA form, the CDR3 reads TGTGCCAGCAGTTCTAGGGGGCCCATTGGGGGCTACACCTTC.

J is TRBJ2-7 and V is TRBV5-5, with D possibly TRBD1 on 6 matching bases. V gave up 2 bases and J gave up 3 bases, with 12 bases separating them. This CDR3 spans 14 amino acids. Germline V gene lookup returns CDR1 SGHKS and CDR2 YYEKEE (reference sequence). The CDR3 region is CASSFGFRGYEQYF. DNA for the CDR3: TGTGCCAGCAGCTTCGGTTTCAGGGGCTACGAGCAGTACTTC.

Only one count was recorded for this clone. V is TRBV21-1 and J is TRBJ2-6; TRBD1 reflects the table's D call only, with no check against the DNA. TRBV21-1 is a pseudogene segment. The CDR3 extends over 20 amino acids. Here the CDR3 reads CASSAGGGGASSSGANVLTF. CDR3 bases: TGTGCCAGCAGTGCAGGAGGGGGCGGGGCATCCTCCTCTGGGGCCAACGTCCTGACTTTC.